Listed below are T cell receptor beta chains from one sample, sequenced in a study of T-cell reconstitution after alpha-beta-depleted transplantation in children. From the PCR reads, TCRdb called clonotypes with MiXCR, one entry per CDR3 protein. The sample contains some 120,000 distinct CDR3 sequences, about 9.3% of which appear only once. The sequenced sample was PBMCs, obtained before TCRalphabeta/CD19-depleted stem cell transplant. Receptors were obtained from a boy aged 2 to 10 with acute lymphoblastic leukemia, due to receive a stem cell transplant. Each CDR3 is given with its conserved first and last residue. D genes are given only for firm matches. The size of a clone is reported for some rows only, either as once, few or many, or as a class for expanded clones.

DNA: TGTGCCACCAACATGGGACTAGCGAGCAGCAATGAGCAGTTCTTC
CDR3: CATNMGLASSNEQFF
size: few
V: TRBV24-1
D: TRBD2
J: TRBJ2-1

DNA: TGTGCCAGCAGCTTTTGGACAGGGAAAACCGGGGAGCTGTTTTTT
CDR3: CASSFWTGKTGELFF
size: -
V: TRBV7-9
D: TRBD1
J: TRBJ2-2

DNA: TGTGCCAGTGGTACTACCGGGACAAACCACCCCTACGAGCAGTACTTC
CDR3: CASGTTGTNHPYEQYF
size: -
V: TRBV19
D: -
J: TRBJ2-7

DNA: TGCGCCAGCAGCTTGGTTGCGGGGGCAGGGGACAATGAGCAGTTCTTC
CDR3: CASSLVAGAGDNEQFF
size: -
V: TRBV5-1
D: -
J: TRBJ2-1

DNA: TGTGCCAGCTCACCACCTTTACTAGCGGGAGCCTACAATGAGCAGTTCTTC
CDR3: CASSPPLLAGAYNEQFF
size: few
V: TRBV18
D: TRBD2
J: TRBJ2-1

DNA: TGTGCCACCAAGGTCACTAGCGGCTATGACGAGCAGTACTTC
CDR3: CATKVTSGYDEQYF
size: many
V: TRBV5-4
D: TRBD2
J: TRBJ2-7

DNA: TGTGCCAGCAGTCAAACTCGGACTAGGAGGGAGACCCAGTACTTC
CDR3: CASSQTRTRRETQYF
size: -
V: TRBV6-1
D: TRBD2
J: TRBJ2-5

DNA: TGTGCCAGCTCACGACAGGGGGGGAATGAGCAGTTCTTC
CDR3: CASSRQGGNEQFF
size: once
V: TRBV18
D: TRBD1
J: TRBJ2-1

DNA: TGCGCCAGCAGCCCCACCTTAGCGGGAGCAGATACGCAGTATTTT
CDR3: CASSPTLAGADTQYF
size: many
V: TRBV5-1
D: TRBD2
J: TRBJ2-3

DNA: TGCAGTGCTATGCCCGCTAGAGCGGCCTCCTACAATGAGCAGTTCTTC
CDR3: CSAMPARAASYNEQFF
size: -
V: TRBV20-1
D: -
J: TRBJ2-1

DNA: TGCGCCAGCAGCCTAACAGCAACTTACTCCTACAATGAGCAGTTCTTC
CDR3: CASSLTATYSYNEQFF
size: few
V: TRBV5-1
D: -
J: TRBJ2-1

DNA: TGTGCCAGCAGTGGACACCGGATTGTCTATGGCTACACCTTC
CDR3: CASSGHRIVYGYTF
size: -
V: TRBV6-2/TRBV6-3
D: -
J: TRBJ1-2

DNA: TGTGCCAGCTCACCTCCGGAGTGGGCCACAGATACGCAGTATTTT
CDR3: CASSPPEWATDTQYF
size: -
V: TRBV18
D: -
J: TRBJ2-3

DNA: TGCGCCAGCAGCCCGGGAGAAGGGGAGACCCAGTACTTC
CDR3: CASSPGEGETQYF
size: few
V: TRBV5-1
D: -
J: TRBJ2-5

DNA: TGTGCCAGCAGTTTATCGGACAGGAACTACACCTTC
CDR3: CASSLSDRNYTF
size: -
V: TRBV28
D: TRBD1
J: TRBJ1-2

DNA: TGTGCCAGCCACCGGGATGGCTCCTACGAGCAGTACTTC
CDR3: CASHRDGSYEQYF
size: few
V: TRBV12-3/TRBV12-4
D: -
J: TRBJ2-7

DNA: TGTGCCAGCAGTTTTGAGCTAGCGGGGGGGAGGAATGAGCAGTTCTTC
CDR3: CASSFELAGGRNEQFF
size: few
V: TRBV6-5
D: TRBD2
J: TRBJ2-1

DNA: TGTGCCAGCAGTGAAGAACGGATGAATGAAAAACTGTTTTTT
CDR3: CASSEERMNEKLFF
size: -
V: TRBV6-1
D: -
J: TRBJ1-4

DNA: TGTGCCAGCAGCTTGTTCGGGTACAACTATGGCTACACCTTC
CDR3: CASSLFGYNYGYTF
size: -
V: TRBV5-5
D: -
J: TRBJ1-2

DNA: TGCAGTGCCGGGGGACGGGGGCGCAATCAGCCCCAGCATTTT
CDR3: CSAGGRGRNQPQHF
size: -
V: TRBV20-1
D: -
J: TRBJ1-5

DNA: TGTGCCAGCAGCCCGAATTCGGGAACTAAAGCTTTCTTT
CDR3: CASSPNSGTKAFF
size: once
V: TRBV5-5
D: -
J: TRBJ1-1